The 23 T cell receptor beta chains presented below share a single source sample, sequenced in a study of T cells after yellow fever vaccination. TCRdb analysed the 5' RACE reads with MiXCR anew, one entry per CDR3 protein. Of hundreds of thousands of distinct CDR3 sequences detected, roughly 12% appear once; the ten largest clones hold roughly a sixth. Specimen: PBMCs, collected on the day of the first yellow fever vaccination. The origin of the receptors is a man aged 18 to 35 who received the YFV17D yellow fever vaccine.

This clonotype has more than one count but fewer than ten. V gene TRBV20-1 combines with J gene TRBJ2-3; TRBD2 matches at 11 bases. J gave up 4 bases and V 5 bases, and 8 bases lay outside the gene matches. CDR3 size: 15 residues. The germline V gene has CDR1 DFQATT and CDR2 SNEGSKA (reference sequence). CDR3 DNA: TGCAGTGCTGAGGCCCTAGCGGGGGGCCCAGATACGCAGTATTTT. This encodes CSAEALAGGPDTQYF.

This clonotype was found many times. The chain joins TRBV20-1 to TRBJ1-6; unclear D gene. CDR1 DFQATT and CDR2 SNEGSKA come from the germline V gene (reference sequence). V was clipped by 6 bases and J by 4 bases, with 7 bases between them. The CDR3 length is 12 residues. The CDR3 DNA follows: TGCAGTGCGGCTGGGTATAATTCACCCCTCCACTTT. Translated, it gives CSAAGYNSPLHF.

V is TRBV7-9 and J is TRBJ2-1; D possibly uses TRBD1 or TRBD2 (6 bases each). Germline V gene sequence: CDR1 SEHNR, CDR2 FQNEAQ (reference sequence). CDR3 length: 15 amino acids. V lost 0 bases to trimming and J lost 5 bases, with 11 bases between them. CDR3 DNA sequence: TGTGCCAGCAGCTTAGCTCCCGGGGGCGACAATGAGCAGTTCTTC. It yields the protein CASSLAPGGDNEQFF.

This clonotype was observed a handful of times. This rearrangement joins TRBV20-1 to TRBJ2-3, with unresolved D. Trimming pared 0 bases from V and 6 bases from J, leaving 10 bases between. The CDR3 contains 13 residues. The germline V gene has CDR1 DFQATT and CDR2 SNEGSKA (reference sequence). The CDR3 spells CSARDRSSDTQYF. The CDR3 DNA reads as TGCAGTGCTAGAGATCGGTCATCTGATACGCAGTATTTT.

This clonotype was counted between two and nine times. The chain recombines TRBV5-1 with TRBJ2-3; 7 nucleotides line up with TRBD1. Germline trimming cut 3 bases from V and 2 bases from J; bases unmatched to any gene: 6. Germline values: CDR1 SGHRS, CDR2 YFSETQ. CDR3 size: 15 residues. This CDR3 is CASSSRQGHTDTQYF. Written as DNA, the CDR3 is TGCGCCAGCAGCTCACGACAGGGTCACACAGATACGCAGTATTTT. Combining the CDR3 with reference TRBV5-1 and TRBJ2-3 gives the whole variable domain KAGVTQTPRYLIKTRGQQVTLSCSPISGHRSVSWYQQTPGQGLQFLFEYFSETQRNKGNFPGRFSGRQFSNSRSEMNVSTLELGDSALYLCASSSRQGHTDTQYFGPGTRLTVL.

V and J are TRBV4-1 and TRBJ2-1; 7 bases align to TRBD1. V dropped 0 bases and J dropped 7; count of bases not matched to a gene: 12. The germline gives CDR1 MGHRA, CDR2 YSYEKL. The CDR3 runs 17 residues. The CDR3 loop reads CASSQDLLGQAPNEQFF. As DNA, the CDR3 is TGCGCCAGCAGCCAAGATCTTTTAGGACAGGCGCCAAATGAGCAGTTCTTC.

The V and J genes are TRBV29-1 and TRBJ2-5, with 9 bases aligning to TRBD1. The V gene's germline CDR1 is SQVTM and CDR2 ANQGSEA. V lost 4 bases to trimming and J lost 4 bases; unmatched junction nucleotides: 4. The CDR3 is 13 amino acids. CDR3 bases: TGCAGCGTTGCGGGACAGGGAATAGAGACCCAGTACTTC. Translating it yields CSVAGQGIETQYF.

The chain combines TRBV3-1 with TRBJ1-1, with D uncertain. The CDR3 runs to 14 residues. The V end lost 1 base, the J end lost 1 base, and 7 bases lay between the germline ends. Germline V gene sequence: CDR1 LGHDT, CDR2 YNNKEL (reference sequence). For the CDR3, the DNA is TGTGCCAGCAGCCAAGGGCAGGCGAACACTGAAGCTTTCTTT. It yields the protein CASSQGQANTEAFF.

This clonotype has only a few counts. V and J are TRBV20-1 and TRBJ2-4; D is possibly TRBD1 (5 bases). V lost 3 bases, J lost 1 base, and 13 bases lay in between. Per the germline V gene, CDR1 is DFQATT and CDR2 is SNEGSKA (reference sequence). The CDR3 contains 15 residues. This CDR3 reads CSASKDTDAKNIQYF. The DNA for the CDR3 is TGCAGTGCTAGTAAGGACACTGACGCCAAAAACATTCAGTACTTC.

This clonotype was seen more than once but under ten times. The chain uses TRBV6-1 and TRBJ2-2; TRBD2 is a possible D gene (5 bases). Germline CDR1 and CDR2: MNHNS and SASEGT. This CDR3 has 12 amino acids. The V and J ends lost 7 bases and 10 bases respectively, with 13 bases between them. CDR3 DNA sequence: TGTGCCAGCATTCGGGATGGGGTGGAGCTGTTTTTT. Translation gives CASIRDGVELFF.

This clonotype was seen repeatedly, ten times or more. A junction end diverges from the germline sequence, so it may reflect a read error. The J gene is TRBJ1-5, the V gene TRBV6-2 or TRBV6-3; 9 bases agree with TRBD1. The CDR3 runs 14 residues. Germline lookup yields CDR1 MNHEY and CDR2 SVGEGT. The CDR3 sequence: CASSPGQGVQPQHF. CDR3 DNA: TGCGCCAGCAGCCCGGGACAGGGAGTTCAGCCCCAGCATTTT.

This clonotype came up many times. Sequence at one end of the junction differs from germline and may be a read error. CDR3 sequence: CASSLVGSYEQYF. The CDR3 bases are TGTGCCAGCAGCTTGGTGGGGAGCTACGAGCAGTACTTC. The gene calls are TRBV5-1 and TRBJ2-7; TRBD2 is a possible D gene (5 bases). Germline loops: CDR1 SGHRS, CDR2 YFSETQ. The CDR3 consists of 13 residues.

This clonotype was recorded many times. The gene calls are TRBV7-2 and TRBJ2-7; D unclear. The V gene lost 5 bases and the J gene lost 7 bases, with 12 bases spanning the gap. CDR1 is SGHTA, CDR2 FQGNSA, per germline. CDR3 length: 12 amino acids. CDR3 sequence reads: CASSTRVGEQYF. The CDR3 DNA sequence: TGTGCCAGCAGCACGAGAGTGGGAGAGCAGTACTTC.

The table lists this clonotype with many counts. CDR3 protein: CASSYQTSTYEQYV. CDR3 coding DNA: TGTGCCAGCAGCTACCAGACTAGCACCTACGAGCAGTACGTC. V usage is TRBV7-2 and J usage is TRBJ2-7; 7 bases map to TRBD2. CDR1 and CDR2 from the germline V gene are SGHTA and FQGNSA. The length of the CDR3 is 14 residues. Losses at the gene ends were 4 bases for V and 2 bases for J; bases not matched to a gene: 5.

This chain joins TRBV6-1 and TRBJ1-3; weak D call: TRBD1 (6 bases). Germline CDR1 and CDR2: MNHNS and SASEGT. V lost 3 bases, J lost 2 bases, and 14 bases lay in between. The CDR3 sequence is 16 residues long. CDR3 protein: CASSEVQGHAGNTIYF. The CDR3 coding sequence is TGTGCCAGCAGTGAGGTACAGGGTCATGCTGGAAACACCATATATTTT.

This clonotype appeared a few times. The genes are TRBV7-2 and TRBJ2-1; D possibly corresponds to TRBD2 (5 bases). CDR3 length equals 17 residues. Germline CDR1 reads SGHTA; CDR2 reads FQGNSA. Trimming took 3 bases from V and 4 from J, leaving 19 bases between them. CDR3 DNA: TGTGCCAGCAGCTTCTCCGGCGGGCCTAGGTCTTACAATGAGCAGTTCTTC. This codes for CASSFSGGPRSYNEQFF.

The chain is built from TRBV20-1 and TRBJ2-3; TRBD1 is a possible D gene (6 bases). Germline values: CDR1 DFQATT, CDR2 SNEGSKA (reference sequence). The CDR3 spans 14 residues. The V end was cut by 5 bases, the J end by 2 bases, with 14 bases between. The DNA of the CDR3 is TGCAGTGCTCGGGACACGATAAACACAGATACGCAGTATTTT. Encoded protein: CSARDTINTDTQYF.

The rearrangement uses TRBV5-5 and TRBJ1-5; TRBD1 is a possible D gene (6 bases). Trimming removed 3 bases at V and 5 bases at J, with 12 bases between. The CDR3 totals 14 residues. Germline loops: CDR1 SGHKS, CDR2 YYEKEE (reference sequence). The CDR3 coding sequence is TGTGCCAGCAGCTCACAGGGAGTCGATCAGCCCCAGCATTTT. It translates to CASSSQGVDQPQHF.

V usage is TRBV6-1 and J usage is TRBJ2-3; TRBD1 aligns across 7 bases. V lost 10 bases, J lost 5 bases, and 12 bases stayed unmatched. This CDR3 has 14 amino acids. The germline CDR1 and CDR2 sequences are MNHNS and SASEGT. CDR3 loop: CAIEKNRGGDTQYF. CDR3 sequence (DNA): TGTGCCATCGAGAAAAACAGGGGTGGAGATACGCAGTATTTT.

The sample holds a few counts of this clonotype. This chain joins TRBV5-1 and TRBJ1-4; D is undetermined. The CDR3 sequence is 13 residues long. The V gene lost 4 bases and the J gene lost 10 bases, with 14 bases spanning the gap. Looked up from germline, CDR1 is SGHRS and CDR2 is YFSETQ. The CDR3: CASSVAQEAKLFF. The CDR3 nucleotides read TGCGCCAGCAGCGTCGCCCAGGAGGCAAAACTGTTTTTT.

This clonotype appeared many times. The V gene is TRBV7-9, the J gene TRBJ2-4, with D perhaps matching TRBD2 (6 bases). The V end was cut by 1 base, the J end by 12 bases, with 16 bases between. The CDR3 sequence is 14 residues long. Germline lookup yields CDR1 SEHNR and CDR2 FQNEAQ (reference sequence). CDR3 region: CASSLDGFGRSQYF. In DNA, the CDR3 is TGTGCCAGCAGCTTAGATGGTTTCGGGAGAAGTCAGTACTTC.

The sample holds a few counts of this clonotype. The CDR3: CASSQAGGITDTQYF. CDR3 nucleotides: TGTGCCAGCAGCCAAGCGGGGGGTATAACAGATACGCAGTATTTT. The chain uses TRBV7-9 and TRBJ2-3; TRBD2 matches at 9 bases. CDR1 and CDR2 (germline): SEHNR, FQNEAQ (reference sequence). This CDR3 spans 15 amino acids. The V gene end was trimmed by 5 bases and the J gene end by 3 bases; junction bases not matched to a gene: 6.

The chain combines TRBV28 with TRBJ2-7; 7 bases map to TRBD2. V trimming: 5 bases; J trimming: 7 bases; junction bases outside the gene matches: 8. Germline-derived CDR1 and CDR2 are MDHEN and SYDVKM. This CDR3 is built from 13 residues. CDR3 in amino acids: CASSKTSLGEQYV. The DNA of the CDR3 is TGTGCCAGCAGTAAGACTAGCTTAGGAGAGCAGTACGTC.